Listed here is a single T cell receptor beta chain. Its antigen is unknown. This sample was included in a study of post-analysis software for immune sequencing data. Whole-study findings and limits: There were five TRBV segments more frequent in patients than controls, and TRBV5-6, TRBV5-1 and TRBV20-1 were among them.

Each TCR beta cDNA library carried unique molecular identifiers. TCRdb redid the calling of the PCR reads with MiXCR, one entry per CDR3 protein. Of fewer than 850,000 distinct CDR3 sequences detected, around 27% appear once; the ten largest clones hold under 0.7%. This CDR3 is 15 amino acids long. Germline lookup yields CDR1 DFQATT and CDR2 SNEGSKA (reference sequence). V shed 0 bases and J 10 bases; nucleotides not matched to a gene: 8. The chain combines TRBV20-1 with TRBJ2-1; 11 bases align to TRBD2. The source is a girl aged 5-17 years with multiple sclerosis. Sequences were obtained from blood. The CDR3 coding sequence is TGCAGTGCTAGAGATTCGGCTAGCGGGAGGTGGGAGCAGTTCTTC. Encoded protein: CSARDSASGRWEQFF.